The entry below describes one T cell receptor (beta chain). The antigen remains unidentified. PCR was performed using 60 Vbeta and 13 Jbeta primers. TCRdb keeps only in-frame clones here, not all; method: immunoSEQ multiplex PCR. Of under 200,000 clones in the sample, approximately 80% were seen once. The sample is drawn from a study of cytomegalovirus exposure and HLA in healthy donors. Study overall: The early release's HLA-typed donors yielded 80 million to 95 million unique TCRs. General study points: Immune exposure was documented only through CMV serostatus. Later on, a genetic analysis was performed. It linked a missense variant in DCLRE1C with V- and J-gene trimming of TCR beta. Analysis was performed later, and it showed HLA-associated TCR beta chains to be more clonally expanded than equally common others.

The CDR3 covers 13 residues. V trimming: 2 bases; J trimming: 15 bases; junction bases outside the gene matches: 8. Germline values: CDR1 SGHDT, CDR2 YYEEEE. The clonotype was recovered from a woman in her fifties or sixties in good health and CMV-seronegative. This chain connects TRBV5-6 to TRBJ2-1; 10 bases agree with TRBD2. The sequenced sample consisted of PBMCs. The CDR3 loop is CASSFALAGDLFF. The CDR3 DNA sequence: TGTGCCAGCAGCTTTGCGCTAGCGGGAGATTTGTTCTTC. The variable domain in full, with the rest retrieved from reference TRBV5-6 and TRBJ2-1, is DAGVTQSPTHLIKTRGQQVTLRCSPKSGHDTVSWYQQALGQGPQFIFQYYEEEERQRGNFPDRFSGHQFPNYSSELNVNALLLGDSALYLCASSFALAGDLFFGPGTRLTVL.